The 7 T cell receptor beta chains below come from one sample, sequenced in a study of T cells in Graves' hyperthyroidism and ophthalmopathy. RNA transcripts were the template for amplifying TCR beta CDR3 regions. The HTBI primer set drove a first-round RT-PCR of the TCR CDR3. TCRdb reprocessed the multiplex PCR reads with MiXCR, giving one entry per CDR3 protein. The data show about 520,000 distinct CDR3 sequences, with approximately 24% seen just once and about 11% held by the top ten. Sequenced sample: blood. The receptors were gathered from a woman in her thirties with Graves' ophthalmopathy.

This clonotype was observed at least ten times. V and J are TRBV28 and TRBJ2-7, with D possibly being TRBD1 (5 bases). The germline gives CDR1 MDHEN, CDR2 SYDVKM. V lost 2 bases and J 2 bases, leaving 10 bases between the germline ends. The CDR3 has 14 amino acids. The CDR3 region is CASSLDQGPYEQYF. The CDR3 DNA reads as TGTGCCAGCAGTTTAGACCAGGGCCCCTACGAGCAGTACTTC.

This clonotype has ten or more counts. This rearrangement joins TRBV28 to TRBJ2-7; TRBD1 is a possible D gene (5 bases). From germline, CDR1 is MDHEN and CDR2 SYDVKM. V was pared by 1 base and J by 4 bases, with 14 bases between. The CDR3 consists of 15 residues. Here the CDR3 reads CASSLLSDSRYEQYF. The CDR3 coding sequence is TGTGCCAGCAGTTTATTATCCGACAGTCGATACGAGCAGTACTTC.

The rearrangement joins TRBV6-4 to TRBJ1-1; the D gene is possibly TRBD1 (5 bases). The CDR3 extends over 18 amino acids. Germline V gene lookup returns CDR1 MRHNA and CDR2 SNTAGT. V was cut by 0 bases and J by 6 bases, with 23 bases left in between. CDR3 sequence: CASSDSTVVGGPYPEAFF. Here the CDR3 DNA reads TGTGCCAGCAGTGACTCGACAGTTGTCGGCGGGCCTTACCCTGAAGCTTTCTTT.

This clonotype was detected many times. CDR3 sequence reads: CASSPDRRSFNYGYTF. CDR3 sequence (DNA): TGTGCCAGCAGTCCCGACAGGCGGTCTTTCAACTATGGCTACACCTTC. The chain is built from TRBV12-3 or TRBV12-4 and TRBJ1-2; D possibly corresponds to TRBD1 (6 bases). Trimming took 5 bases from V and 2 from J, leaving 18 bases between them. The length of the CDR3 is 16 residues.

This clonotype was found once. The V gene is TRBV7-2, the J gene TRBJ2-7; D not certain. The germline V and J ends were trimmed by 2 bases and 6 bases, with 11 bases remaining between them. From germline, CDR1 is SGHTA and CDR2 FQGNSA. The CDR3 has 13 residues. CDR3 sequence reads: CASSLPNGFEQYF. The CDR3 region has the DNA TGTGCCAGCAGCTTACCCAATGGGTTCGAGCAGTACTTC.

This clonotype was counted at least ten times. The rearrangement links TRBV11-2 to TRBJ1-2; the D gene is possibly TRBD1 (5 bases). CDR1 is SGHAT and CDR2 is FQNNGV in the germline V gene. V gave up 4 bases and J gave up 2 bases, with 20 bases separating them. The CDR3 is 17 residues long. The CDR3 nucleotides read TGTGCCAGCAGCTCCTCCGAGACTTGGGACGGAAACTATGGCTACACCTTC. Amino acid sequence: CASSSSETWDGNYGYTF.

V and J are TRBV15 and TRBJ1-1; 8 bases map to TRBD1. The J segment lost 4 bases and the V segment lost 3 bases, leaving 4 bases of the junction unmatched. CDR1 and CDR2 from the germline V gene are LNHNV and YYDKDF (reference sequence). The length of the CDR3 is 14 residues. CDR3 DNA: TGTGCCACCAGCAGGACAGGGGAGGGCACTGAAGCTTTCTTT. It codes for CATSRTGEGTEAFF.